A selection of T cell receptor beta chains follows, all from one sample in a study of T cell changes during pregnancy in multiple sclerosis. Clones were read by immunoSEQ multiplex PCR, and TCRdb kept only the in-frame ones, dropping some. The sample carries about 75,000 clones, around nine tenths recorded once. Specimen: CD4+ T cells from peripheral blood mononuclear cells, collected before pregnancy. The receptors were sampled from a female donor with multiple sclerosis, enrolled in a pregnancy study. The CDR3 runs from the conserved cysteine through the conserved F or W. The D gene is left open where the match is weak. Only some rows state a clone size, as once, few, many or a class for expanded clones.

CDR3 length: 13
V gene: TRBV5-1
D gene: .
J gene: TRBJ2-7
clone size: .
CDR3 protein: CASKWAPALEQYF
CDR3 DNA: TGCGCCAGCAAATGGGCACCGGCCCTCGAGCAGTACTTC

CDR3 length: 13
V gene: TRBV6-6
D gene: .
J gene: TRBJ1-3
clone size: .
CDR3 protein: CASNTGSGNTIYF
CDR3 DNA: TGTGCCAGCAACACAGGCTCTGGAAACACCATATATTTT

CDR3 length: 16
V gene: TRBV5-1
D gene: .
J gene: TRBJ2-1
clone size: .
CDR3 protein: CASSLEGGVSYNEQFF
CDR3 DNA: TGCGCCAGCAGCTTGGAAGGGGGTGTATCCTACAATGAGCAGTTCTTC

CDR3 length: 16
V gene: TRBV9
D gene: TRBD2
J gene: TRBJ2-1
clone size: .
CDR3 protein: CASSVGSSGRSNEQFF
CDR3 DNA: TGTGCCAGCAGCGTAGGTTCTAGCGGGAGGTCCAATGAGCAGTTCTTC

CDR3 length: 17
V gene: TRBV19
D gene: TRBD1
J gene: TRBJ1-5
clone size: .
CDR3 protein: CASSIVMTGDYDQPQHF
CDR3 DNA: TGTGCCAGTAGTATAGTTATGACAGGGGATTACGATCAGCCCCAGCATTTT

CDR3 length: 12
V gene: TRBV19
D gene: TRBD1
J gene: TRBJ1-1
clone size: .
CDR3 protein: CASSRQGTEAFF
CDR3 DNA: TGTGCCAGTAGTCGACAGGGCACTGAAGCTTTCTTT

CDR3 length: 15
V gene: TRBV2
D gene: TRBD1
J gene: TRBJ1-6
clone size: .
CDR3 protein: CASSVTGGLNSPLHF
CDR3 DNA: TGTGCCAGCAGCGTGACAGGGGGCTTAAATTCACCCCTCCACTTT

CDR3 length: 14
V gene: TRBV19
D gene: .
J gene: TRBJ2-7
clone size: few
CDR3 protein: CASSSTGLAYEQYF
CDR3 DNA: TGTGCCAGTAGTTCAACGGGACTCGCCTACGAGCAGTACTTC

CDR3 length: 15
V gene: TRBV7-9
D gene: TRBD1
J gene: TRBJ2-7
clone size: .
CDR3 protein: CASSLRQGNTYEQYF
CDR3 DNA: TGTGCCAGCAGCTTACGACAGGGGAACACCTACGAGCAGTACTTC

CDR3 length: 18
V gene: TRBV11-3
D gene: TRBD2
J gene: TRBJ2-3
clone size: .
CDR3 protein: CASSLRLAGAGGTDTQYF
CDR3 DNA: TGTGCCAGCAGCTTAAGACTAGCGGGGGCCGGGGGCACAGATACGCAGTATTTT

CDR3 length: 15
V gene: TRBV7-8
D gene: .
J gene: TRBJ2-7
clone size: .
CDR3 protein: CASSLESRQAYEQYF
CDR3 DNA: TGTGCCAGCAGCTTAGAGAGCCGACAAGCCTACGAGCAGTACTTC

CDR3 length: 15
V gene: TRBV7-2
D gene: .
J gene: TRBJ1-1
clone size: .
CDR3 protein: CASSLSLDRRTEAFF
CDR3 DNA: TGTGCCAGCAGCTTAAGTCTTGACAGGCGAACTGAAGCTTTCTTT

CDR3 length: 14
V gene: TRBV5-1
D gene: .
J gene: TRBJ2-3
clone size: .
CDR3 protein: CASSWDKSTDTQYF
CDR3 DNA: TGCGCCAGCAGCTGGGACAAAAGCACAGATACGCAGTATTTT

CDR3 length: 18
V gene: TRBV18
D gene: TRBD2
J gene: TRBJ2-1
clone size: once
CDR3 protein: CASSRGRASGGRVNEQFF
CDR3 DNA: TGTGCCAGCTCCCGCGGTAGGGCTAGCGGGGGCCGTGTGAATGAGCAGTTCTTC

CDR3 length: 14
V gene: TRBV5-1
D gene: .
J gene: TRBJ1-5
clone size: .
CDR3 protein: CASSQDGRDQPQHF
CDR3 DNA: TGCGCCAGCAGCCAGGACGGGAGGGATCAGCCCCAGCATTTT

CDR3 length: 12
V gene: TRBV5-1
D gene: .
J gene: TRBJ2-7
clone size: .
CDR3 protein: CASSGASYEQYF
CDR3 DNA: TGCGCCAGCTCGGGTGCCTCCTACGAGCAGTACTTC

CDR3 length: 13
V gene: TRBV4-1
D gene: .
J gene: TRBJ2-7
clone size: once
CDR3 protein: CASSHERTYEQYF
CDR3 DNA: TGCGCCAGCAGCCATGAGAGGACCTACGAGCAGTACTTC

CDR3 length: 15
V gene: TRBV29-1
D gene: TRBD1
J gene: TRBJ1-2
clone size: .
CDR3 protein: CSVGTTGTGDYGYTF
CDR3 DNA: TGCAGCGTCGGAACTACCGGGACAGGGGACTATGGCTACACCTTC

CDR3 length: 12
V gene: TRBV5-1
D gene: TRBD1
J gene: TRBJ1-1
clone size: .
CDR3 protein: CASSQGQGASFF
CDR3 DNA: TGCGCCAGCAGCCAGGGACAGGGGGCTTCTTTCTTT

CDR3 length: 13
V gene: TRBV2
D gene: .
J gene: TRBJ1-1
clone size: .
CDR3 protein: CASSLMRGTEAFF
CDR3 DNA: TGTGCCAGCAGTCTTATGCGGGGCACTGAAGCTTTCTTT

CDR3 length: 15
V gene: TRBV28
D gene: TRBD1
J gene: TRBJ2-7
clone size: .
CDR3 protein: CASSSGTGVGNEQYF
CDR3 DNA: TGTGCCAGCAGCTCCGGGACAGGGGTCGGCAACGAGCAGTACTTC

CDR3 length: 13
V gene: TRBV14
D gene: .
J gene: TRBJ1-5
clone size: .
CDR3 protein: CASSRTGNQPQHF
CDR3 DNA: TGTGCCAGCAGCCGCACAGGGAATCAGCCCCAGCATTTT

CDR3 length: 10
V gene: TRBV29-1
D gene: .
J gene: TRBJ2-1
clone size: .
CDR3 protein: CSAGDNEQFF
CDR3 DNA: TGCAGCGCCGGGGACAATGAGCAGTTCTTC

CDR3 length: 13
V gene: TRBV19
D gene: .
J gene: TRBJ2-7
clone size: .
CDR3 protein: CASSEPNRAEQYF
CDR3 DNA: TGTGCCAGTAGTGAACCCAACAGGGCCGAGCAGTACTTC

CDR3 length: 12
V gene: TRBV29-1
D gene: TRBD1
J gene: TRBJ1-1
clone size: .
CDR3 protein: CSVARGQGEAFF
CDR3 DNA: TGCAGCGTTGCCCGGGGACAGGGAGAAGCTTTCTTT

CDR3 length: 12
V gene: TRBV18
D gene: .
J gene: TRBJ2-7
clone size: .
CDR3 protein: CASSQQGREQYF
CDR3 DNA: TGTGCCAGCTCACAACAGGGGAGGGAGCAGTACTTC

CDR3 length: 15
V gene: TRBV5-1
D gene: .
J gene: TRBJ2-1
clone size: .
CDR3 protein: CASSSGLSDIAEQFF
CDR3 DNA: TGCGCCAGCAGCTCCGGACTATCAGACATAGCAGAACAGTTCTTC

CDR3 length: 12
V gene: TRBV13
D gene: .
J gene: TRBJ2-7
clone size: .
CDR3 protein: CASSLLSYEQYF
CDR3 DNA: TGTGCCAGCAGCTTACTCTCCTACGAGCAGTACTTC

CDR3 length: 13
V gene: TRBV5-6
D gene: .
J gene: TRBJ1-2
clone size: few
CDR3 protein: CASSPGTTYGYTF
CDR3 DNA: TGTGCCAGCAGTCCCGGGACAACCTATGGCTACACCTTC

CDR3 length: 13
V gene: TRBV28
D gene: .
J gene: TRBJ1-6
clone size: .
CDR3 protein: CASRWTENSPLHF
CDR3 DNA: TGTGCCAGCAGATGGACTGAGAATTCACCCCTCCACTTT

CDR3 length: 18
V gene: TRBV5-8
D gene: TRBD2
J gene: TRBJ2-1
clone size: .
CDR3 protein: CASSLGSGGTFFYNEQFF
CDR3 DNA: TGTGCCAGCAGCTTGGGAAGCGGGGGAACTTTTTTCTACAATGAGCAGTTCTTC

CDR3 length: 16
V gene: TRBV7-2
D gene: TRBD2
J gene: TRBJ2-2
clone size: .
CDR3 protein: CVSSSRRGGDTGELFF
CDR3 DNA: TGTGTCAGCAGCTCCCGGCGGGGGGGTGACACCGGGGAGCTGTTTTTT